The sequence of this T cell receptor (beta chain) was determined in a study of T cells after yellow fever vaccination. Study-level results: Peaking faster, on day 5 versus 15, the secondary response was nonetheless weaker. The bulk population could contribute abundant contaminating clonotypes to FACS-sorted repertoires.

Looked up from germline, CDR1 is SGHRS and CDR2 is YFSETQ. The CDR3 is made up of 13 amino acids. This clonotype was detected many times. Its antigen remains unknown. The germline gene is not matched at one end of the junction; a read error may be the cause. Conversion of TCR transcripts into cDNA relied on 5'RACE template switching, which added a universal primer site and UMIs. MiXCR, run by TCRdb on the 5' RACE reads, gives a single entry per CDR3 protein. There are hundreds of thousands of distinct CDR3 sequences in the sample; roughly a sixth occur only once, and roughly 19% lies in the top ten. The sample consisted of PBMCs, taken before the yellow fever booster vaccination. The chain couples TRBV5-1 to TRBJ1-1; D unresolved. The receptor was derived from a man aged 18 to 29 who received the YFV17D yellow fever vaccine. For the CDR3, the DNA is TGTGCCAGCAGTTTAAACGGGGACACTGAAGCTTTCTTT. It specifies CASSLNGDTEAFF.